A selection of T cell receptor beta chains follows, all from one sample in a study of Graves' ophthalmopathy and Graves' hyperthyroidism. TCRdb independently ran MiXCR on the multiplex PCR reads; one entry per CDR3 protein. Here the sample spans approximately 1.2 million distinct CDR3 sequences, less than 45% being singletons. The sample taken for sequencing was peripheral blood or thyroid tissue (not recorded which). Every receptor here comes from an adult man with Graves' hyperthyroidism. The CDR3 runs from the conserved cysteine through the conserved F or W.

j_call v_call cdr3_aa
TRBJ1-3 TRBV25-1 CASTTAWSGNTIYF
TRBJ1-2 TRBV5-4 CASSWSGFRGYTF
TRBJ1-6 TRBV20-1 CSARVETEAPLHF
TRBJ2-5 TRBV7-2 CATSSVGQETQYF
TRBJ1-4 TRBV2 CASSERRGGDEKLFF
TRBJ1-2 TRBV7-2 CASSLGVGSGSGYTF
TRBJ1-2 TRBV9 CASSAGTASNYGYTF
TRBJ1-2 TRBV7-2 CASSPRGDRSYGYTF
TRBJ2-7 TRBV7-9 CARSSRTDSSYEQYF
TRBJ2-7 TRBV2 CASSSRDRFREQYF
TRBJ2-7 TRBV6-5 CASSHGLDSYEQYF
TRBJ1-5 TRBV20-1 CSARDGGYNQPQHF
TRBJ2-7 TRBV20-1 CSARLAGAASYEQYF
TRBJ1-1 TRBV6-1 CASRQGAVVNTEAFF
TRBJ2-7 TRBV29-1 CSWGGAATYEQYF
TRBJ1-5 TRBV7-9 CASTTGGGHQPQHF
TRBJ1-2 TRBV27 CASSFEFRGRLGGYTF
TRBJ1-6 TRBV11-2 CASSTETGWPVSNSPLHF
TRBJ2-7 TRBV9 CASSQDLRPYEQYF
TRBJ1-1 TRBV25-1 CASSVVTRGVNTEAFF
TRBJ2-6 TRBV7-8 CASRPRGANVLTF
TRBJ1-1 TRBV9 CASSPGQDFGDTEAFF
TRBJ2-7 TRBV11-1 CATFSFGLAANYEQYF
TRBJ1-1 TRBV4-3 CASSQDQGQLNTEAFF
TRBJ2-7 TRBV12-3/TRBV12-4 CASSRSFYEQYF
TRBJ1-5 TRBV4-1 CASSQAGTDNQPQHF
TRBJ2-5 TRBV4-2 CASSQVVNPQETQYF